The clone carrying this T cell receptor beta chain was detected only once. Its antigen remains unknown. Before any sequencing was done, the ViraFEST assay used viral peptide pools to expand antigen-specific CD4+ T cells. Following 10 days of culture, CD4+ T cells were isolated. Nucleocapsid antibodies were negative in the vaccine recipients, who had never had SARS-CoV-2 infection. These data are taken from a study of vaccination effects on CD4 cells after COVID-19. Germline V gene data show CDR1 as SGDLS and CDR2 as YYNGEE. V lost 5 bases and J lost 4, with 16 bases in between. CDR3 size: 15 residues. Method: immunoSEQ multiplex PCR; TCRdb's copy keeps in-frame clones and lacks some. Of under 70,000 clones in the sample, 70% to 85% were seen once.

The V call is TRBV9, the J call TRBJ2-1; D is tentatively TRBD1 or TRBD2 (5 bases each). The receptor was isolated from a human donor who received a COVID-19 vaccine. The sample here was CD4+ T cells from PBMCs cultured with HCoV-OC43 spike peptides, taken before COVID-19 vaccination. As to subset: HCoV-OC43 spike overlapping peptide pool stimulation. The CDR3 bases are TGTGCCAGCAGTGGGACGGGAAGAGCTTACAATGAGCAGTTCTTC. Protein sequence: CASSGTGRAYNEQFF.